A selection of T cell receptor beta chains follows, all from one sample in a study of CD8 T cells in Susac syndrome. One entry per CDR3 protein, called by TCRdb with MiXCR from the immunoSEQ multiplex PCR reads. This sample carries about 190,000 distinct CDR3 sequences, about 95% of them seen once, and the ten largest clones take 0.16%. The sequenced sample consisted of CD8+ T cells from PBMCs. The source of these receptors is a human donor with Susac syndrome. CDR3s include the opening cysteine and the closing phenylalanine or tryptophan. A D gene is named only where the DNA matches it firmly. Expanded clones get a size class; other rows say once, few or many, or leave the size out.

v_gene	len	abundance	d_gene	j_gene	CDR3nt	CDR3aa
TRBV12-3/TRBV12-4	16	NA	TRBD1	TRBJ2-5	TGTGCCAGCAGTCACTACGGGACAGGGGAGGTAGAGACCCAGTACTTC	CASSHYGTGEVETQYF
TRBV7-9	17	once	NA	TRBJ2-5	TGTGCCAGCAGCTTAGAAAGCCCATATGAGGGGCGGGAGACCCAGTACTTC	CASSLESPYEGRETQYF
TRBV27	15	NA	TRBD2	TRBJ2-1	TGTGCCAGCAGACTGAGCGGGAGGCCCGTAGATGAGCAGTTCTTC	CASRLSGRPVDEQFF
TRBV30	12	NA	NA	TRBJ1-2	TGTGCCTGGAGTCAATCCACAGGTGGCTACACCTTC	CAWSQSTGGYTF
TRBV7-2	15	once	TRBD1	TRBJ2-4	TGTGCCAGCAGCTCATCCGGGACAGGGGACCCCATTCAGTACTTC	CASSSSGTGDPIQYF
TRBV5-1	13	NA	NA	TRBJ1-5	TGCGCCAGCAGCTTGGAGGTTGATCAGCCCCAGCATTTT	CASSLEVDQPQHF
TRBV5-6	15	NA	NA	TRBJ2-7	TGTGCCAGCAGCTTTTCGACAGCGTCTACGAGGGAGCAGTACTTC	CASSFSTASTREQYF
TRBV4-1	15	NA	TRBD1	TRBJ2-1	TGCGCCAGCAGCTGGACGACAGGGGCCCTCGATGAGCAGTTCTTC	CASSWTTGALDEQFF
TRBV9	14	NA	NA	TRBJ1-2	TGTGCCAGCAGCCTAACTACAGGAGACTATGGCTACACCTTC	CASSLTTGDYGYTF
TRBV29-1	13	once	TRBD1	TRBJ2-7	TGCAGCGGGATGACAGGGAGCTCCTACGAGCAGTACTTC	CSGMTGSSYEQYF
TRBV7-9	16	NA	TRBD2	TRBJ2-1	TGTGCCAGCAGCGCCCGGCCTAGCGGGAGCTACAATGAGCAGTTCTTC	CASSARPSGSYNEQFF
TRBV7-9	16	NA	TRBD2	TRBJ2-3	TGTGCCAGCAGCGGGTTTTCCGGGGGGAGGTCAGATACGCAGTATTTT	CASSGFSGGRSDTQYF
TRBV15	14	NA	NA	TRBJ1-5	TGTGCCACCAGCAGAGACAGGGAAGGTCAGCCCCAGCATTTT	CATSRDREGQPQHF
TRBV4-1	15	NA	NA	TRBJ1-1	TGCGCCAGCAGCCTACTAGAACACCCGGACACTGAAGCTTTCTTT	CASSLLEHPDTEAFF
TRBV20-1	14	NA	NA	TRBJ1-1	TGCAGTGCTAGAGCGCGGAGAGGGAACACTGAAGCTTTCTTT	CSARARRGNTEAFF
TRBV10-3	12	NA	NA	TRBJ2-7	TGTGCCATCAGTGACACAAGCTACGAGCAGTACTTC	CAISDTSYEQYF
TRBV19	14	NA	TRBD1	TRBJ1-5	TGTGCCAGTAACCTAGGGACAGGGCATCAGCCCCAGCATTTT	CASNLGTGHQPQHF
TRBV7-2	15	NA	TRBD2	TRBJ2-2	TGTGCCAGCAGCTTCTGGGCGGGAGTCACCGGGGAGCTGTTTTTT	CASSFWAGVTGELFF
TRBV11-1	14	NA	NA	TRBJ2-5	TGTGCCAGCAGCTTAGACGGGATCCTAGAGACCCAGTACTTC	CASSLDGILETQYF
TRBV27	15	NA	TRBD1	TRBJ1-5	TGTGCCAGCAGTTGGACAGGGGTCGGAAATCAGCCCCAGCATTTT	CASSWTGVGNQPQHF
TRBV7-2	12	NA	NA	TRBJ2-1	TGTGCCAGCAGCTCGGAGAGCGGTGAGCAGTTCTTC	CASSSESGEQFF
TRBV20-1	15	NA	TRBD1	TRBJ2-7	TGCAGTGCTAGCGAACGAGGACAGGTATCCTACGAGCAGTACTTC	CSASERGQVSYEQYF
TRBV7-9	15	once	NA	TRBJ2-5	TGTGCCAGCAGCCCTAGGACCAGGGGTGGTGAGACCCAGTACTTC	CASSPRTRGGETQYF
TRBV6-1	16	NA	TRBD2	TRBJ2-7	TGTGCCAGCAGCCGAAGCGGGGGGCCGAAGATATACGAGCAGTACTTC	CASSRSGGPKIYEQYF
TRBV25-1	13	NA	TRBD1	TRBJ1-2	TGTGCCAGCAGTGAGGGGGACAGCTATGGCTACACCTTC	CASSEGDSYGYTF
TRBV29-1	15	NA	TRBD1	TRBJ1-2	TGCAGCGTGGACCCGGGACAGGGGCTCTTGGCTGGCTACACCTTC	CSVDPGQGLLAGYTF
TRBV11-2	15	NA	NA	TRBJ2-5	TGTGCCAGCAGCTTAGAGTATCAGGGTGGAGAGACCCAGTACTTC	CASSLEYQGGETQYF
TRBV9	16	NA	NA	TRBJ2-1	TGTGCCAGCAGCGTAGATTACAGCAACTTCGGCAATGAGCAGTTCTTC	CASSVDYSNFGNEQFF
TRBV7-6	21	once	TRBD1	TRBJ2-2	TGTGCCAGCAGCTTAAGTCACCCTACTCCCGGGGACAGGGGTTCCACCGGGGAGCTGTTTTTT	CASSLSHPTPGDRGSTGELFF
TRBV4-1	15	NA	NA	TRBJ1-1	TGCGCCAGCAGCCAAGAATTTACGGGGGGCACTGAAGCTTTCTTT	CASSQEFTGGTEAFF
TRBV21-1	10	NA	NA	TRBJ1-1	TGTGCCAGCATCCGAGAGGGTGCTTTCTTT	CASIREGAFF
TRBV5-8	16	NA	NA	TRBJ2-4	TGTGCCAGCAGCTTTGGACAGATCCTAGCCAAAAACATTCAGTACTTC	CASSFGQILAKNIQYF
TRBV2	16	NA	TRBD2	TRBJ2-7	TGTGCCAGCAGTGAACTAGCGGGAGACGCCTCCTACGAGCAGTACTTC	CASSELAGDASYEQYF
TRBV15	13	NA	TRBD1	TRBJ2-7	TGTGCCACCAGCCGCGGGACAGGTAACGAGCAGTACTTC	CATSRGTGNEQYF
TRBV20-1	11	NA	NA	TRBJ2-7	TGCAGTGCTAGTCGAGGGTTCGAGCAGTACTTC	CSASRGFEQYF
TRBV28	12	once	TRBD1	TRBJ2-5	TGTGCCAGCCATACAGGGGCGGAGACCCAGTACTTC	CASHTGAETQYF
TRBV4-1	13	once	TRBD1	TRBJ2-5	TGCGCCAGCCGTGAGACAGGGGCTGAGACCCAGTACTTC	CASRETGAETQYF
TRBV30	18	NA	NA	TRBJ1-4	TGTGCCTGGAGAAGGGAATTTGGACGTTCTGCAACTAATGAAAAACTGTTTTTT	CAWRREFGRSATNEKLFF
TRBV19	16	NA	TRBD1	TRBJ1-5	TGTGCCAGTAGTATCTTGGGGGACAGGTCTAATCAGCCCCAGCATTTT	CASSILGDRSNQPQHF
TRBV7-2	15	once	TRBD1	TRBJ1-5	TGTGCCAGCAGCTTAGCGGACAGGCTCAATCAGCCCCAGCATTTT	CASSLADRLNQPQHF
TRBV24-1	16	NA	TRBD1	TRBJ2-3	TGTGCCACCAGTGATCGGGACAGGTTGCGCACAGATACGCAGTATTTT	CATSDRDRLRTDTQYF
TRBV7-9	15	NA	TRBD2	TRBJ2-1	TGTGCCAGCAGCCACCGCGTTAGCGGGATCCTTGAGCAGTTCTTC	CASSHRVSGILEQFF